Below are 10 T cell receptor beta chains sequenced from a single sample in a study of CD8+CD57+ T cells in acquired aplastic anemia. Researchers used genomic DNA as the template to profile TCR beta VDJ and CDR3. TCRdb itself ran the reads through MiXCR, one entry per CDR3 protein. Of around 180,000 distinct CDR3 sequences listed, around 65% are singletons. The sample comprised sorted CD4+, CD8+, or CD8+CD57+ T cells (not recorded which) from PBMCs. These receptors were obtained from a human donor with severe aplastic anemia or a healthy control (not recorded which).

The V call is TRBV2, the J call TRBJ1-5; the D gene is possibly TRBD1 (5 bases). Germline CDR1 and CDR2: SNHLY and FYNNEI. This CDR3 is 12 amino acids long. Between the trimmed V and J ends, which lost 11 bases and 1 base, there was a span of 9 bases. Written as DNA, the CDR3 is TGTGCCTCAGAGGGGAGCAATCAGCCCCAGCATTTT. Amino acid sequence: CASEGSNQPQHF. The complete variable domain, with remaining parts taken from reference TRBV2 and TRBJ1-5, reads EPEVTQTPSHQVTQMGQEVILRCVPISNHLYFYWYRQILGQKVEFLVSFYNNEISEKSEIFDDQFSVERPDGSNFTLKIRSTKLEDSAMYFCASEGSNQPQHFGDGTRLSIL.

This chain uses TRBV2 with TRBJ2-6; weak D call: TRBD1 (6 bases). Germline values: CDR1 SNHLY, CDR2 FYNNEI. CDR3 length equals 16 residues. Trimming removed 3 bases from V and 2 bases from J, with 11 bases in between. This chain's CDR3 is CASSEFRGTGANVLTF. DNA of the CDR3: TGTGCCAGCAGTGAGTTCAGGGGCACTGGGGCCAACGTCCTGACTTTC.

The chain is built from TRBV7-2 and TRBJ2-5; perhaps TRBD1 as D (6 bases). The CDR3 extends over 17 amino acids. Germline CDR1 and CDR2: SGHTA and FQGNSA. Between the trimmed V and J ends, which lost 5 bases and 5 bases, there was a span of 24 bases. CDR3 residues: CASSQFPRGRVGETQYF. CDR3 in DNA: TGTGCCAGCAGCCAGTTCCCCAGGGGAAGGGTTGGGGAGACCCAGTACTTC.

This clonotype turned up a few times. This sequence joins TRBV7-6 and TRBJ1-1; D is ambiguous. CDR1 SGHVS and CDR2 FNYEAQ come from the germline V gene. CDR3 length: 15 residues. V lost 6 bases to trimming and J lost 5 bases, with 19 bases between them. DNA of the CDR3: TGTGCCAGCAGTCCGACCGTGGGAGGGCGGACTGAAGCTTTCTTT. Translation gives CASSPTVGGRTEAFF. Complete variable domain (other parts from reference TRBV7-6 and TRBJ1-1): GAGVSQSPRYKVTKRGQDVALRCDPISGHVSLYWYRQALGQGPEFLTYFNYEAQQDKSGLPNDRFSAERPEGSISTLTIQRTEQRDSAMYRCASSPTVGGRTEAFFGQGTRLTVV.

This chain connects TRBV4-2 to TRBJ1-5, with 9 positions matching TRBD1. Per the germline V gene, CDR1 is LGHNA and CDR2 is YNFKEQ. Trimming cost V 0 bases and J 2 bases; bases outside gene matches: 5. The CDR3 runs to 17 residues. CDR3 DNA: TGTGCCAGCAGCCAAGAGCCGGGACAGGGAGGCAATCAGCCCCAGCATTTT. Translation gives CASSQEPGQGGNQPQHF.

The V call is TRBV7-8, the J call TRBJ1-1; tentative D call: TRBD1 (5 bases). The germline V gene has CDR1 SGHVS and CDR2 FQNEAQ. The CDR3 is 13 amino acids. V lost 0 bases and J 11 bases, leaving 13 bases between the germline ends. This CDR3 is CASSLADTLGAFF. The DNA of the CDR3 is TGTGCCAGCAGCTTAGCGGACACACTCGGGGCTTTCTTT.

In its sample, this clonotype was seen once. The CDR3 DNA reads TGTGCCATCAGTGACCCCAATGGGGGCAATGAGCAGTTCTTC. It yields the protein CAISDPNGGNEQFF. The V gene is TRBV10-3, the J gene TRBJ2-1, with D possibly called TRBD1 or TRBD2 (5 bases each). V dropped 3 bases and J dropped 6 bases, with 12 bases sitting between them. The germline CDR1 and CDR2 sequences are ENHRY and SYGVKD. This CDR3 spans 14 amino acids.

V usage is TRBV2 and J usage is TRBJ2-5; 11 bases line up with TRBD2. Losses at the gene ends were 4 bases for V and 4 bases for J; bases not matched to a gene: 5. Germline loops: CDR1 SNHLY, CDR2 FYNNEI. CDR3 length equals 15 residues. The CDR3 reads CASSVAGGPVETQYF. The CDR3 region has the DNA TGTGCCAGCAGTGTAGCGGGGGGGCCGGTAGAGACCCAGTACTTC.

This chain connects TRBV6-1 to TRBJ1-2, with D possibly being TRBD1 (6 bases). Looked up from germline, CDR1 is MNHNS and CDR2 is SASEGT. The CDR3 runs to 13 residues. V dropped 3 bases and J dropped 8 bases, with 13 bases sitting between them. CDR3 sequence (DNA): TGTGCCAGCAGTGAGTGGGGGCAAGGAGGCTACACCTTC. It codes for CASSEWGQGGYTF.

This rearrangement joins TRBV20-1 to TRBJ2-7; D is undetermined. The V gene's germline CDR1 is DFQATT and CDR2 SNEGSKA (reference sequence). This CDR3 comprises 15 residues. Trimming took 0 bases from V and 9 from J, leaving 21 bases between them. The CDR3 DNA is TGCAGTGCTAGAGATCCCGGTCAGGAGCTCGTAACGCAGTACTTC. It translates to CSARDPGQELVTQYF.